Following are 21 T cell receptor beta chains from one sample sequenced in a study of cytomegalovirus exposure and HLA in healthy donors listed by TCRdb under 2017. Libraries were made using the immunoSEQ multiplex PCR assay. For the multiplex PCR, a mixture combining 60 forward primers for TCR Vbeta segments and 13 reverse primers for TCR Jbeta segments was used. TCRdb retrieved this table from immuneACCESS and kept in-frame rearrangements only. Not all clones are present; in checked studies, unresolved V genes account for under half, and no reason is known for the remainder. This sample gives fewer than 130,000 clones in total; 76% of them show up just once. Around 15% of the sample is held by the ten biggest clonotypes. Input material: PBMCs. These receptors came from a man younger than 40 in good health and CMV-seropositive.

The chain combines TRBV6-5 with TRBJ1-5; D is uncertain. CDR1 MNHEY and CDR2 SVGAGI come from the germline V gene. The length of the CDR3 is 14 residues. The V end lost 4 bases, the J end lost 5 bases, and 12 bases lay between the germline ends. CDR3 sequence (DNA): TGTGCCAGCAGTTGGTCTGTAGCCCATCAGCCCCAGCATTTT. As protein: CASSWSVAHQPQHF.

The sample holds a few counts of this clone. The V call is TRBV6-5, the J call TRBJ1-6; D might be TRBD1 (6 bases). V dropped 0 bases and J dropped 10 bases, with 13 bases sitting between them. The CDR3 has 15 residues. Germline CDR1 is MNHEY and CDR2 is SVGAGI. CDR3 sequence reads: CASSYSGRGRSPLHF. CDR3 DNA sequence: TGTGCCAGCAGTTACTCTGGCAGGGGCCGATCACCCCTCCACTTT.

CDR3 in DNA: TGTGCCAGCAGCTTAGTAGGGACAGGGGGGGCCTATAATTCACCCCTCCACTTT. It codes for CASSLVGTGGAYNSPLHF. J is TRBJ1-6 and V is TRBV7-7, with 11 bases matching TRBD1. This CDR3 has 18 residues. Trimming removed 1 base from V and 2 bases from J; junction bases left unmatched: 4. Per germline, CDR1 SSHAT and CDR2 FNYEAQ (reference sequence). The whole variable domain, remainder taken from reference TRBV7-7 and TRBJ1-6, is GAGVSQSPRYKVTKRGQDVTLRCDPISSHATLYWYQQALGQGPEFLTYFNYEAQPDKSGLPSDRFSAERPEGSISTLTIQRTEQRDSAMYRCASSLVGTGGAYNSPLHFGNGTRLTVT.

The rearrangement joins TRBV19 to TRBJ1-5; 10 bases line up with TRBD1. With 3 bases clipped from V and 7 bases from J, the junction kept 9 bases outside the gene matches. The germline V gene encodes CDR1 LNHDA and CDR2 SQIVND (reference sequence). This CDR3 comprises 16 residues. The chain's CDR3 is CASSMRDRGVKQPQHF. DNA of the CDR3: TGTGCCAGTAGTATGAGGGACAGGGGAGTTAAACAGCCCCAGCATTTT.

This sequence joins TRBV6-1 and TRBJ2-5, with TRBD2 as a possible D gene (5 bases). Trimming pared 2 bases from V and 5 bases from J, leaving 24 bases between. The CDR3 loop spans 18 amino acids. Germline CDR1 is MNHNS and CDR2 is SASEGT. CDR3 DNA sequence: TGTGCCAGCAGTGAACAAATCCCGGGAAACTTAATTTGGGAGACCCAGTACTTC. As protein: CASSEQIPGNLIWETQYF.

The chain uses TRBV6-1 and TRBJ1-2; D unresolved. The CDR3 is 15 residues long. Trimming took off 0 bases at V and 1 base at J, with 9 bases between the two ends. Germline lookup yields CDR1 MNHNS and CDR2 SASEGT. This chain's CDR3 is CASSEAHHYNYGYTF. The CDR3 DNA sequence: TGTGCCAGCAGTGAAGCCCACCACTATAACTATGGCTACACCTTC.

This chain connects TRBV4-3 to TRBJ2-7; D might be TRBD2 (6 bases). The V and J ends lost 0 bases and 1 base respectively, with 13 bases between them. The CDR3 has 16 amino acids. Germline CDR1 and CDR2: LGHNA and YSLEER. CDR3 DNA sequence: TGCGCCAGCAGCCAAGAATCGGCGGGGCGGTCCTACGAGCAGTACTTC. Translation: CASSQESAGRSYEQYF.

The chain employs TRBV28 and TRBJ1-1, with a weak D call TRBD1 (6 bases). The CDR3 sequence is 17 residues long. The ends were cut back, 3 bases at V and 0 bases at J, with 17 bases in the middle. Germline assignment: CDR1 MDHEN and CDR2 SYDVKM. CDR3 region: CASSFWGRGGLNTEAFF. CDR3 bases: TGTGCCAGCAGTTTCTGGGGGCGCGGCGGGTTGAACACTGAAGCTTTCTTT.

This clone was seen once. The chain uses TRBV2 and TRBJ1-6; D is possibly TRBD1 (5 bases). This CDR3 comprises 16 residues. V was cut by 5 bases and J by 7 bases, with 18 bases left in between. Germline loops: CDR1 SNHLY, CDR2 FYNNEI. CDR3 coding DNA: TGTGCCAGCAGTCCGCGACAGTCTGGGGGGAATTCACCCCTCCACTTT. This sequence encodes CASSPRQSGGNSPLHF.

This sequence joins TRBV6-5 and TRBJ1-2; D gene uncertain. Trimming took 6 bases from V and 6 from J, leaving 20 bases between them. CDR3 length: 15 residues. Germline lookup yields CDR1 MNHEY and CDR2 SVGAGI. CDR3 sequence (DNA): TGTGCCAGCAGGGAGACACTTATTGGGAGAGATGGCTACACCTTC. This encodes CASRETLIGRDGYTF.

The chain employs TRBV11-2 and TRBJ1-5, with 7 bases matching TRBD1. CDR3 length equals 15 residues. V lost 3 bases to trimming and J lost 2 bases; unmatched junction nucleotides: 4. Germline CDR1 reads SGHAT; CDR2 reads FQNNGV. The CDR3 loop reads CASSFTGVGNQPQHF. The CDR3 region has the DNA TGTGCCAGCAGCTTTACAGGGGTGGGCAATCAGCCCCAGCATTTT.

The chain uses TRBV7-8 and TRBJ2-5, with 8 bases matching TRBD2. J gave up 6 bases and V 4 bases, and 13 bases lay outside the gene matches. The CDR3 runs 16 residues. Germline assignment: CDR1 SGHVS and CDR2 FQNEAQ. CDR3 protein: CASSSWVAGNWQTQYF. DNA for the CDR3: TGTGCCAGCAGCTCCTGGGTAGCGGGGAATTGGCAGACCCAGTACTTC.

This sequence joins TRBV19 and TRBJ1-1, with D hard to call. The germline CDR1 and CDR2 sequences are LNHDA and SQIVND (reference sequence). This CDR3 comprises 12 residues. Deletions cut 3 bases from V and 7 bases from J, with 9 bases between. In DNA, the CDR3 is TGTGCCAGTAGTATCGGACTGGGTGAAGCTTTCTTT. Its translation is CASSIGLGEAFF.

This chain joins TRBV15 and TRBJ1-1; a possible D gene is TRBD1 (5 bases). V was clipped by 5 bases and J by 14 bases, with 21 bases between them. Germline V gene lookup returns CDR1 LNHNV and CDR2 YYDKDF (reference sequence). The CDR3 has 13 residues. CDR3 residues: CATSPLTAGKMFF. As DNA, the CDR3 is TGTGCCACCAGCCCACTGACAGCCGGAAAGATGTTCTTT.

The chain recombines TRBV5-8 with TRBJ1-2; D remains unclear. Trimming removed 2 bases at V and 4 bases at J, with 6 bases between. Germline V lookup: CDR1 SGHTS, CDR2 YDEGEE. CDR3 length: 12 amino acids. In nucleotides, the CDR3 is TGTGCCAGCAGCTTTCGGTCCTATGGCTACACCTTC. Translating it yields CASSFRSYGYTF.

This clone was counted a single time. Likely a read error: the CDR3 ends without its conserved phenylalanine or tryptophan. V gene TRBV6-1 combines with J gene TRBJ1-5, with 7 bases identical to TRBD1. This CDR3 comprises 15 residues. The trim removed 6 bases at V and 0 bases at J, leaving 5 bases unmatched. CDR1 MNHNS and CDR2 SASEGT come from the germline V gene. The CDR3 reads CASRGQRSSNQPQHL. In DNA form, the CDR3 reads TGTGCCAGCAGGGGACAGCGATCTAGCAATCAGCCCCAGCATCTT.

This clone was seen once. The chain employs TRBV5-1 and TRBJ2-5; a possible D gene is TRBD1 (5 bases). TRBJ2-7 explains the end of the DNA better; the J call may be wrong. The CDR3 covers 13 residues. Germline V gene data show CDR1 as SGHRS and CDR2 as YFSETQ. DNA for the CDR3: TGCGCCAGCAGCTTGGGGACACCCTACGAGCAGTACTTC. This translates into CASSLGTPYEQYF.

The chain couples TRBV5-6 to TRBJ1-2, with D unclear. V was cut by 1 base and J by 7 bases, with 11 bases left in between. Per germline, CDR1 SGHDT and CDR2 YYEEEE. This CDR3 is built from 13 residues. The CDR3 DNA reads TGTGCCAGCAGCTTGAATCTACAGCCTGGCTACACCTTC. Translation gives CASSLNLQPGYTF.

V usage is TRBV30 and J usage is TRBJ2-3; no clear D. V was shortened by 5 bases and J by 1 base, with 10 bases between the two germline ends. The V gene's germline CDR1 is GTSNPN and CDR2 SVGIG (reference sequence). The CDR3 spans 13 residues. CDR3 sequence reads: CAWGREGTDTQYF. In DNA form, the CDR3 reads TGTGCCTGGGGCCGTGAGGGCACAGATACGCAGTATTTT. Together with reference TRBV30 and TRBJ2-3, the CDR3 gives the full variable domain: SQTIHQWPATLVQPVGSPLSLECTVEGTSNPNLYWYRQAAGRGLQLLFYSVGIGQISSEVPQNLSASRPQDRQFILSSKKLLLSDSGFYLCAWGREGTDTQYFGPGTRLTVL.

The V gene is TRBV4-3, the J gene TRBJ1-1; 10 positions match TRBD1. This CDR3 is 17 amino acids long. Germline lookup yields CDR1 LGHNA and CDR2 YSLEER. V gave up 4 bases and J gave up 6 bases; unmatched junction bases: 14. CDR3 nucleotides: TGCGCCAGCAGCCCCTCCTCGACAGGGGGCCGAGGGGCTGAAGCTTTCTTT. Protein: CASSPSSTGGRGAEAFF.

The chain couples TRBV5-6 to TRBJ1-3; D call uncertain. V lost 1 base and J 7 bases, leaving 12 bases between the germline ends. The CDR3 contains 14 residues. Germline V gene sequence: CDR1 SGHDT, CDR2 YYEEEE. CDR3: CASSLRPRGNTIYF. DNA for the CDR3: TGTGCCAGCAGCTTGCGACCCCGAGGGAACACCATATATTTT.